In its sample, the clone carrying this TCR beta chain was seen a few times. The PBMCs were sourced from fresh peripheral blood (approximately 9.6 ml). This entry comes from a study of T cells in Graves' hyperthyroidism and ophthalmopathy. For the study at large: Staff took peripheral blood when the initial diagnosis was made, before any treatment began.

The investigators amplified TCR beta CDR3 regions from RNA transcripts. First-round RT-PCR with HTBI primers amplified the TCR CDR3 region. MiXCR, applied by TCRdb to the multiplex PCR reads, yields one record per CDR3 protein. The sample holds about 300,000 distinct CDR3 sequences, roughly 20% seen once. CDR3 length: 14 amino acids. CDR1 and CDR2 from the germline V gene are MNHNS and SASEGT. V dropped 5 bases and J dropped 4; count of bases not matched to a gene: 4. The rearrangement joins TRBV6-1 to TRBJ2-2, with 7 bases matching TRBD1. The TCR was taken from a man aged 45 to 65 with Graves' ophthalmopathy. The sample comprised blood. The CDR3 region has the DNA TGTGCCAGCAGTTTCAGGGGGTTCACCGGGGAGCTGTTTTTT. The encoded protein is CASSFRGFTGELFF.